This entry describes one T cell receptor beta chain. Which antigen it targets is not known. A clone one base away is much larger, so this may be a read error. TCR alpha and beta CDR3 regions were amplified with the iRepertoire nested amplicon-rescue multiplex PCR (arm-PCR) platform from RNA. The input for one-step reverse transcription and amplification was about 85-450 ng of tissue mRNA or PBMC total RNA. Following bead purification, Illumina adapters were added by a secondary multiplex PCR, and the libraries were gel-purified between 200 and 400 bp. Internal 6-nucleotide barcodes were carried by the libraries and were used for demultiplexing. Libraries were sequenced on an Illumina MiSeq with 2x220 or 2x250 nucleotide paired-end reads. In the source study's methods: Paired reads were merged using FLASH 1.2.11 and aligned with BWA-MEM to the GRCh37 human genome, and TRA and TRB reads were then extracted. V and J assignment used an IMGT-derived reference of cassette sequences and CDR3 motifs that included pseudogenes. Reads were translated in three frames, and productive CDR3s were defined as those with a C...FGXG motif and no stop codons. Unique combinations of V-J cassette pair and CDR3 amino acid sequence were defined as clonotypes. Hamming distance filtering was applied to reads, with thresholds set by the sequence error rate of each sample in mapped regions. Using fastp trimming at Q25 and MiXCR clonotype assembly, TCRdb reanalyzed the public sequencing data and kept in-frame beta chains. Each CDR3 protein gets just one entry, which takes the most common genes and DNA from the rows behind it. The V and J calls and clone size are TCRdb's, not the authors'. The sample table contains around 180,000 distinct CDR3 sequences; only one count was recorded for roughly two fifths of them. Over 4% of the sample is held by the ten biggest clonotypes.

The sample belongs to a study of glioma-infiltrating T cells (dated by TCRdb to the mid-2010s). In terms of the full investigation: The study sequenced TCR alpha- and beta-chain repertoires from glioma tissue, from non-neoplastic brain tissue and from matched peripheral blood mononuclear cells. Each tissue-infiltrating repertoire was compared with the same patient's peripheral blood repertoire to measure divergence between tissue and blood T-cell populations. The paired cohort comprised three low-grade glioma patients, 8 or 9 primary glioblastoma patients and three non-glioma patients contributing non-neoplastic brain tissue. Results and caveats for the whole study, not just this receptor: Very few CDR3 sequences were shared between tissue and blood, attributed to high CDR3 diversity and limited sampling. Group comparisons were based on small numbers of patients: three non-neoplastic, three low-grade glioma and several glioblastoma patients. In non-neoplastic patients, VJ-independent divergence between tissue and blood fell below expectation, whereas in all gliomas, and especially in low-grade gliomas, the divergence rose above expectation.

The receptor comes from a human donor with low-grade glioma or glioblastoma, undergoing nonglioma brain surgery, or in good health (not recorded which). The sequencing input was glioma tissue, nonneoplastic brain tissue, or PBMCs (not recorded which).

The DNA reads as follows: TGCAGTGCTCCGGGACTAGGGGGAGAGACCCATTACTTC. Translated, this is CSAPGLGGETHYF. The chain uses TRBV20-1 and TRBJ2-5; a stretch of 8 junction bases matches TRBD2. CDR1 and CDR2 were assigned from the germline V gene (reference sequence) as DFQATT and SNEGSKA. The CDR3 goes from the cysteine to the phenylalanine over 13 residues. The kept DNA is CDR3 alone, 39 bases in frame from the first base.